This TCR beta chain was sequenced in a study of shared clonotypes between healthy human individuals. The length of the CDR3 is 13 residues. CDR1 and CDR2 (germline): SGHVS, FNYEAQ. Trimming shortened V by 3 bases and J by 0 bases, and 6 bases separated the two germline ends. With unsorted samples, genomic DNA was obtained from approximately 96 million PBMCs. Several immunoSEQ plates held equal portions of the genomic DNA taken from each subset. Only in-frame clones appear in the TCRdb table, and some are missing; sequencing was by immunoSEQ multiplex PCR. The sample includes about 490,000 clones, over 65% of them seen just once.

The sample comprised PBMCs. The clonotype originates from a woman in her forties in good health. Some clones in this sample may be carry-over from other donors' samples. The rearrangement joins TRBV7-6 to TRBJ2-7; D is undetermined. The chain's CDR3 is CASSLGPSYEQYF. For the CDR3, the DNA is TGTGCCAGCAGCTTGGGTCCCTCCTACGAGCAGTACTTC. Combining the CDR3 with reference TRBV7-6 and TRBJ2-7 gives the whole variable domain GAGVSQSPRYKVTKRGQDVALRCDPISGHVSLYWYRQALGQGPEFLTYFNYEAQQDKSGLPNDRFSAERPEGSISTLTIQRTEQRDSAMYRCASSLGPSYEQYFGPGTRLTVT.